This T cell receptor (beta chain) comes out of a study of molecular identifiers for immune sequencing clone quantification listed by TCRdb under 2018. With regard to the full study: In a replicate experiment, RNA from around 20,000 or 100,000 naive CD8 T cells was split into five aliquots, four of which were sequenced. CD8 T cells were used in a methods study to benchmark molecular-identifier clustering-based TCR repertoire sequencing (MIDCIRS) and TCR RNA copy counting.

Paper-wide results and their limitations: In CMV-specific effector cells, clones with more than 20 RNA copies contained over 98% of molecules, whereas in naive cells such clones contained under 1% of molecules. Modeling gave about three recovered TCR RNA copies per cell versus 8 to 10 by digital PCR, implying approximately 32% capture efficiency. The sizes of highly expanded clones could end up underestimated when identical TCR molecules share a barcode. When barcode sub-clustering was left out, chimeric consensus sequences inflated TCR diversity, with chimeras reaching as high as 47%. Spiked-in Jurkat TCR RNA equal to a single cell's worth was reported to be detectable even within 1,100,000 naive CD8 T cells. The naive libraries included spiked-in Jurkat TCR RNA (about ten copies' worth), and this Jurkat TCR RNA is not part of the donor repertoire.

Libraries of naive CD8 T cells were built from about 19,000 to 1,100,000 sorted cells, with 10%, 30% or 50% of the purified RNA used. Naive CD8 T cells, defined as CD8+CD4-CCR7+CD45RA+, were FACS-sorted into RLT Plus buffer on a BD FACSAria II. Approximately eleven TCR copies' worth of Jurkat RNA were spiked into about 20,000-1,000,000 naive CD8 T cell samples to test detection sensitivity. Enrichment of CD8 T cells was performed with RosetteSep CD8+ T Cell Enrichment Cocktail and Ficoll-Paque, after which ACK red cell lysis was carried out. The table lists this clonotype with many counts. The target of this receptor is not known. Nothing much larger sits one base from this clone, and base qualities are not available. The CDR1 and CDR2 encoded by the germline V gene are SGHDT and YYEEEE. The germline ends are 6 bases apart after V is trimmed by 2 bases and J by 7 bases. The CDR3 starts with the cysteine, ends with the phenylalanine, and has 12 residues. The DNA shown is the 36-base CDR3, in frame from base 1.

Libraries were constructed by PCR. The run used an Illumina HiSeq 4000. Preparation of bulk TCR libraries followed a previously described approach, with the TCR primers listed in Table S5. Purification of total RNA was performed with the Qiagen AllPrep DNA/RNA kit. Before any analysis, reads coming from multiple sequencing runs of the same library were combined into one pool. The original methods were these. Reads were retained only if an exact TCR constant sequence was present, and the retained reads were trimmed to 150 nt and grouped according to their 12-nt molecular barcodes. Within each barcode group, reads were sub-clustered at a 15% Levenshtein threshold, and quality-weighted consensus sequences were built per RNA molecule. Non-functional sequences were filtered out, along with any lower-count sequence sitting one edit away from another sequence. Based on fitting two negative binomial distributions, any barcode sub-cluster with under 20% of the maximum read count was discarded. TCRdb reworked the public reads: Q25 trimming with fastp, MiXCR clone assembly, productive beta chains retained. Every distinct CDR3 protein forms one entry, paired with its most common genes and DNA. What appears here as the V and J calls and clone size reflects TCRdb's work, not the paper's. The sample includes just under 650,000 distinct CDR3 sequences, with 15% to 20% observed a single time. The ten largest clones add up to approximately 0.9% of the sample.

The sample was naive CD8+ T cells from blood, with Jurkat cell RNA spiked in. The cell subset or site label on this specimen signifies: FACS-sorted CD8+CD4-CCR7+CD45RA+ naive T cells. The rearranged chain carries TRBV5-6 and TRBJ2-2, with no reliable assignment of the D segment. The receptor was isolated from a human donor in good health. Some libraries in this study had Jurkat cell RNA spiked in. The CDR3: CASSFVSGELFF. The nucleotide sequence reads TGTGCCAGCAGCTTCGTTAGCGGGGAGCTGTTTTTT.